Below are 18 T cell receptor beta chains sequenced from a single sample in a study of a mutant IDH1 vaccine in newly diagnosed glioma (dated by TCRdb to about 2021). The library was generated by the immunoSEQ multiplex PCR assay. TCRdb provides this immuneACCESS table in a form limited to in-frame rearrangements. Some clones are lacking; in checked studies, under half of them reflect an unresolved V gene, and why the rest are absent is not known. Within this sample are 100,000 to 120,000 clones, with under 90% of them counted one time only. The ten largest clones take up around 0.6% of the sample. According to the study, the label for this sample's time point signals: week 11, during vaccination. Each vaccine dose, consisting of 300 ug of a 20-mer mutant IDH1 peptide in Montanide, was administered subcutaneously with topical imiquimod. These receptors' antigens are unknown. The sample in question was PBMCs, obtained from a glioma patient whose treatment included an IDH1 peptide vaccine. The receptors were gathered from a woman aged 45-65 years with glioma.

CDR3 sequence (DNA): TGTGCCAGCAGCTTGGTAGAGGACAGACTGGGATCACCCCTCCACTTT. This translates into CASSLVEDRLGSPLHF. The chain uses TRBV5-6 and TRBJ1-6; D might be TRBD1 (6 bases). Germline CDR1 and CDR2: SGHDT and YYEEEE. The CDR3 is 16 residues long. Trimming pared 0 bases from V and 10 bases from J, leaving 17 bases between.

The chain carries TRBV11-2 and TRBJ2-7; D ambiguous. This CDR3 has 11 amino acids. The germline V gene encodes CDR1 SGHAT and CDR2 FQNNGV. V dropped 5 bases and J dropped 6 bases, with 8 bases sitting between them. The CDR3 sequence is CASSTQTEQYF. CDR3 coding DNA: TGTGCCAGCAGCACCCAGACCGAGCAGTACTTC.

The chain joins TRBV7-8 to TRBJ2-3; no definite D call. V was shortened by 1 base and J by 2 bases, with 13 bases between the two germline ends. There are 16 residues in the CDR3. Germline V gene data show CDR1 as SGHVS and CDR2 as FQNEAQ. CDR3 amino acids: CASSLDFVGPTDTQYF. The CDR3 bases are TGTGCCAGCAGCTTAGATTTCGTAGGACCCACAGATACGCAGTATTTT.

The chain couples TRBV15 to TRBJ2-5, with unresolved D. V was shortened by 0 bases and J by 4 bases, with 9 bases between the two germline ends. The CDR3 has 14 amino acids. Germline CDR1 is LNHNV and CDR2 is YYDKDF (reference sequence). CDR3 nucleotide sequence: TGTGCCACCAGCAGAGATCTAGGCCCAGAGACCCAGTACTTC. Translating it yields CATSRDLGPETQYF.

Regarding this clone: Additional DNA sequences in this sample encode the identical CDR3. This chain joins TRBV9 and TRBJ1-1; D not certain. The ends were cut back, 0 bases at V and 1 base at J, with 4 bases in the middle. Germline CDR1 and CDR2: SGDLS and YYNGEE. The CDR3 extends over 13 amino acids. The DNA of the CDR3 is TGTGCCAGCAGCGTAGGAGCGAACACTGAAGCTTTCTTT. Encoded protein: CASSVGANTEAFF.

The chain couples TRBV30 to TRBJ1-6; D possibly corresponds to TRBD1 (5 bases). Germline CDR1 is GTSNPN and CDR2 is SVGIG (reference sequence). V dropped 4 bases and J dropped 8 bases, with 12 bases sitting between them. The CDR3 length is 13 residues. The CDR3 DNA sequence: TGTGCCTGGAACGTCGCGACAGATTCACCCCTCCACTTT. It codes for CAWNVATDSPLHF. Combining the CDR3 with reference TRBV30 and TRBJ1-6 gives the whole variable domain SQTIHQWPATLVQPVGSPLSLECTVEGTSNPNLYWYRQAAGRGLQLLFYSVGIGQISSEVPQNLSASRPQDRQFILSSKKLLLSDSGFYLCAWNVATDSPLHFGNGTRLTVT.

The chain recombines TRBV28 with TRBJ1-1, with D tentatively TRBD1 (6 bases). The V gene lost 2 bases and the J gene lost 1 base, with 14 bases spanning the gap. Germline-derived CDR1 and CDR2 are MDHEN and SYDVKM. This CDR3 spans 16 amino acids. The CDR3 protein is CASSLDQRTANTEAFF. DNA for the CDR3: TGTGCCAGCAGTTTAGATCAGCGGACAGCGAACACTGAAGCTTTCTTT.

J is TRBJ1-3 and V is TRBV5-4; no reliable D call. Trimming took off 4 bases at V and 0 bases at J, with 5 bases between the two ends. CDR3 size: 13 residues. CDR1 and CDR2 (germline): SGHNT, YYREEE (reference sequence). The CDR3 DNA follows: TGTGCCAGCAGCCTTCCCTCTGGAAACACCATATATTTT. Its protein is CASSLPSGNTIYF. The full variable domain, its missing parts supplied by reference TRBV5-4 and TRBJ1-3, is ETGVTQSPTHLIKTRGQQVTLRCSSQSGHNTVSWYQQALGQGPQFIFQYYREEENGRGNFPPRFSGLQFPNYSSELNVNALELDDSALYLCASSLPSGNTIYFGEGSWLTVV.

This chain links TRBV5-1 with TRBJ1-1; perhaps TRBD1 as D (5 bases). Germline lookup yields CDR1 SGHRS and CDR2 YFSETQ. V was trimmed by 0 bases and J by 4 bases, leaving 19 bases between them. The CDR3 loop spans 17 amino acids. The DNA of the CDR3 is TGCGCCAGCAGCTTGGGAGCGGGACTTGGCGGTAGCACTGAAGCTTTCTTT. This translates into CASSLGAGLGGSTEAFF.

The V and J genes are TRBV7-8 and TRBJ2-3; TRBD1 aligns across 9 bases. The V gene's germline CDR1 is SGHVS and CDR2 FQNEAQ. The CDR3 has 17 residues. V was clipped by 5 bases and J by 5 bases; unmatched bases: 14. The CDR3 DNA follows: TGTGCCAGCAGCACCCTTTACAGGGGGCGCGACCGAGATACGCAGTATTTT. Translated: CASSTLYRGRDRDTQYF.

The rearrangement joins TRBV6-6 to TRBJ1-4; D gene unclear. V was cut by 2 bases and J by 0 bases, with 7 bases left in between. The CDR3 length is 15 residues. From germline, CDR1 is MNHNY and CDR2 SVGAGI (reference sequence). CDR3 DNA sequence: TGTGCCAGCAGTTACGGCGGGCCAACTAATGAAAAACTGTTTTTT. Translated: CASSYGGPTNEKLFF.

This clone was detected once. The chain combines TRBV9 with TRBJ2-7; perhaps TRBD2 as D (5 bases). In germline, CDR1 is SGDLS, CDR2 YYNGEE. V was pared by 4 bases and J by 1 base, with 15 bases between. CDR3 size: 15 residues. In nucleotides, the CDR3 is TGTGCCAGCAGCCCCGAGGTAGCGCCGTCCTACGAGCAGTACTTC. Protein sequence: CASSPEVAPSYEQYF. Looking up the rest from reference TRBV9 and TRBJ2-7 gives the full variable domain: DSGVTQTPKHLITATGQRVTLRCSPRSGDLSVYWYQQSLDQGLQFLIQYYNGEERAKGNILERFSAQQFPDLHSELNLSSLELGDSALYFCASSPEVAPSYEQYFGPGTRLTVT.

This clone is a singleton in its sample. This rearrangement joins TRBV5-1 to TRBJ2-3, with D perhaps given as TRBD1 or TRBD2 (5 bases each). The germline V and J ends were trimmed by 2 bases and 0 bases, with 10 bases remaining between them. The CDR3 contains 15 residues. Germline loops: CDR1 SGHRS, CDR2 YFSETQ. CDR3 sequence (DNA): TGCGCCAGCAGCTTACTGGGGGATAGCACAGATACGCAGTATTTT. Translating gives CASSLLGDSTDTQYF.

This clone turned up a few times. The chain couples TRBV15 to TRBJ2-5; no clear D gene. CDR3 length: 13 amino acids. Trimming removed 1 base at V and 4 bases at J, with 7 bases between. The germline V gene has CDR1 LNHNV and CDR2 YYDKDF (reference sequence). Here the CDR3 DNA reads TGTGCCACCAGCAGAGCGTTAGGAGAGACCCAGTACTTC. Protein product: CATSRALGETQYF.

The V call is TRBV28, the J call TRBJ2-4, with D unclear. The CDR3 totals 13 residues. Trimming left V 3 bases short and J 10 bases short, with 13 bases between. CDR1 is MDHEN and CDR2 is SYDVKM in the germline V gene. CDR3 sequence: CASSLGTPLIQYF. The CDR3 DNA is TGTGCCAGCAGTTTGGGCACTCCATTGATTCAGTACTTC.

The chain has TRBV6-5 and TRBJ2-5; weak D call: TRBD1 (6 bases). Gene TRBJ2-7 matches the end of the DNA better, so the J call may be wrong. Germline values: CDR1 MNHEY, CDR2 SVGAGI. The CDR3 covers 14 residues. The CDR3 nucleotides read TGTGCCAGCAGTTACCAACGTCAGGGGTACGAGCAGTACTTC. Its translation is CASSYQRQGYEQYF.

The rearrangement joins TRBV7-3 to TRBJ2-7, with 8 bases that match TRBD1. This CDR3 comprises 13 residues. J gave up 6 bases and V 5 bases, and 6 bases lay outside the gene matches. Germline CDR1 and CDR2: SGHTA and FQGTGA. The CDR3: CASSRQGIAEQYF. CDR3 nucleotides: TGTGCCAGCAGCCGACAGGGGATCGCCGAGCAGTACTTC.

This chain connects TRBV11-2 to TRBJ1-1; the D gene is possibly TRBD1 (6 bases). The V gene lost 3 bases and the J gene lost 11 bases, with 13 bases spanning the gap. The CDR3 loop spans 12 amino acids. Per the germline V gene, CDR1 is SGHAT and CDR2 is FQNNGV. CDR3 bases: TGTGCCAGCAGCTTCACCAGGGGCTCTGCTTTCTTT. This codes for CASSFTRGSAFF.